These 20 T cell receptor beta chains were all obtained from the same sample, sequenced in a study of cytomegalovirus exposure and HLA in healthy donors. Primers for the PCR totalled 60 Vbeta and 13 Jbeta. Some clones are missing from TCRdb's copy, which holds only in-frame ones; the method was immunoSEQ multiplex PCR. This table has 140,000 to 150,000 clones, roughly 10% appearing once. What was sequenced was PBMCs. These receptors all come from a man aged 50 to 59 in good health and CMV-seronegative.

This clone was recorded a few times. The CDR3 region is CASSAGRPVGSPLHF. CDR3 bases: TGCGCCAGCAGTGCGGGGCGGCCTGTGGGTTCACCCCTCCACTTT. The genes are TRBV5-1 and TRBJ1-6; D is perhaps TRBD1 (5 bases). Trimming took 5 bases from V and 9 from J, leaving 18 bases between them. CDR1 and CDR2 (germline): SGHRS, YFSETQ. CDR3 size: 15 residues.

The gene calls are TRBV19 and TRBJ2-7; 11 positions match TRBD2. The CDR3 covers 14 residues. Germline CDR1 is LNHDA and CDR2 is SQIVND (reference sequence). V was clipped by 6 bases and J by 3 bases; unmatched bases: 4. The CDR3 spells CASRLTSGNYEQYF. The DNA of the CDR3 is TGTGCCAGTAGGTTGACTAGCGGGAACTACGAGCAGTACTTC.

This clone turned up a few times. The rearrangement joins TRBV19 to TRBJ2-6, with 9 bases that match TRBD1. J gave up 2 bases and V 6 bases, and 8 bases lay outside the gene matches. The germline gives CDR1 LNHDA, CDR2 SQIVND (reference sequence). The CDR3 runs to 17 residues. The CDR3 DNA reads as TGTGCCAGTAGCGAACACAGGGGGCTGGCTGGGGCCAACGTCCTGACTTTC. Its protein product is CASSEHRGLAGANVLTF.

The J gene is TRBJ2-1, the V gene TRBV29-1; 10 bases match TRBD2. V lost 4 bases, J lost 1 base, and 1 base stayed unmatched. CDR1 is SQVTM, CDR2 ANQGSEA, per germline. This CDR3 region has 14 residues. The CDR3 loop is CSVGTSGSYNEQFF. In nucleotides, the CDR3 is TGCAGCGTTGGGACTAGCGGTTCCTACAATGAGCAGTTCTTC.

The chain carries TRBV5-4 and TRBJ1-4, with D perhaps matching TRBD1 (5 bases). Between the trimmed V and J ends, which lost 2 bases and 7 bases, there was a span of 21 bases. The CDR3 consists of 17 residues. Germline-derived CDR1 and CDR2 are SGHNT and YYREEE (reference sequence). For the CDR3, the DNA is TGTGCCAGCAGCTTTTCAACAGGCCCGGGTAGCAGTGAAAAACTGTTTTTT. Amino acids: CASSFSTGPGSSEKLFF.

This clone was detected a few times. V usage is TRBV30 and J usage is TRBJ2-7, with D uncertain. The V gene's germline CDR1 is GTSNPN and CDR2 SVGIG (reference sequence). Trimming stripped 7 bases from V and 3 bases from J, with 13 bases between. The CDR3 runs 12 residues. CDR3 sequence: CAFHSSLYEQYF. The CDR3 DNA follows: TGTGCCTTCCACAGCTCCCTCTACGAGCAGTACTTC. Full variable domain (outside the CDR3, taken from reference TRBV30 and TRBJ2-7): SQTIHQWPATLVQPVGSPLSLECTVEGTSNPNLYWYRQAAGRGLQLLFYSVGIGQISSEVPQNLSASRPQDRQFILSSKKLLLSDSGFYLCAFHSSLYEQYFGPGTRLTVT.

This clone was detected a few times. This chain uses TRBV19 with TRBJ2-3; 7 positions agree with TRBD1. The CDR3 is made up of 17 amino acids. J was trimmed by 4 bases and V by 3 bases; bases with no gene match: 13. Germline CDR1 and CDR2: LNHDA and SQIVND (reference sequence). The CDR3 is CASSIQTGNLRADTQYF. CDR3 nucleotide sequence: TGTGCCAGTAGTATCCAGACAGGGAACCTCAGGGCAGATACGCAGTATTTT.

The rearrangement joins TRBV7-3 to TRBJ1-1, with D tentatively TRBD1 (6 bases). Germline V CDR1 and CDR2: SGHTA, FQGTGA. The CDR3 is 16 residues long. Trimming took 1 base from V and 0 from J, leaving 12 bases between them. CDR3 in amino acids: CASSLIPTGMNTEAFF. In DNA form, the CDR3 reads TGTGCCAGCAGCTTAATCCCAACAGGGATGAACACTGAAGCTTTCTTT. Based on the CDR3 plus reference TRBV7-3 and TRBJ1-1, the full variable domain is GAGVSQTPSNKVTEKGKYVELRCDPISGHTALYWYRQSLGQGPEFLIYFQGTGAADDSGLPNDRFFAVRPEGSVSTLKIQRTERGDSAVYLCASSLIPTGMNTEAFFGQGTRLTVV.

The chain combines TRBV27 with TRBJ2-3, with 7 bases that match TRBD1. The ends lost 9 bases at V and 2 bases at J; junction bases unmatched: 11. The CDR3 length is 15 residues. Germline assignment: CDR1 MNHEY and CDR2 SMNVEV (reference sequence). The CDR3 DNA is TGTGCCAGTACGACGAGGGGGCGTCTCACAGATACGCAGTATTTT. Encoded protein: CASTTRGRLTDTQYF.

This clone occurred a few times. The chain links TRBV19 to TRBJ1-4; D might be TRBD1 (5 bases). The CDR3 covers 13 residues. The V end was cut by 8 bases, the J end by 7 bases, with 14 bases between. Germline values: CDR1 LNHDA, CDR2 SQIVND (reference sequence). In DNA form, the CDR3 reads TGTGCCAGTGGGGTCCAGGGAGGTGAAAAACTGTTTTTT. The encoded protein is CASGVQGGEKLFF. The variable domain in full, completed from reference TRBV19 and TRBJ1-4, reads DGGITQSPKYLFRKEGQNVTLSCEQNLNHDAMYWYRQDPGQGLRLIYYSQIVNDFQKGDIAEGYSVSREKKESFPLTVTSAQKNPTAFYLCASGVQGGEKLFFGSGTQLSVL.

The chain recombines TRBV19 with TRBJ1-5, with 9 bases identical to TRBD1. Germline CDR1 and CDR2: LNHDA and SQIVND (reference sequence). This CDR3 has 15 residues. Trimming removed 4 bases from V and 2 bases from J; junction bases left unmatched: 3. The CDR3 loop reads CASSTGTGRNQPQHF. CDR3 sequence (DNA): TGTGCCAGTAGTACCGGGACAGGGCGCAATCAGCCCCAGCATTTT.

This clone has a handful of counts. The chain recombines TRBV29-1 with TRBJ1-2; 8 bases align to TRBD1. Germline assignment: CDR1 SQVTM and CDR2 ANQGSEA. Trimming cost V 8 bases and J 6 bases; bases outside gene matches: 5. The CDR3 loop spans 11 amino acids. CDR3 residues: CSSWTGNGYTF. Written as DNA, the CDR3 is TGCAGCTCGTGGACAGGGAATGGCTACACCTTC.

This chain uses TRBV15 with TRBJ2-2, with D unclear. CDR3 length equals 14 residues. Germline V gives CDR1 LNHNV, CDR2 YYDKDF (reference sequence). Trimming removed 3 bases from V and 3 bases from J, with 8 bases in between. The CDR3 DNA sequence: TGTGCCACCAGCAGCCGAGGATACACCGGGGAGCTGTTTTTT. The encoded protein is CATSSRGYTGELFF.

This chain joins TRBV27 and TRBJ1-2; TRBD1 aligns across 7 bases. The V gene's germline CDR1 is MNHEY and CDR2 SMNVEV (reference sequence). V shed 6 bases, J shed 4 bases, and the junction held 11 bases outside the gene matches. This CDR3 comprises 15 residues. CDR3 amino acids: CASRTGIGPVYGYTF. The CDR3 bases are TGTGCCAGCAGGACAGGGATTGGCCCAGTCTATGGCTACACCTTC.

The V gene is TRBV5-1, the J gene TRBJ1-6; D is uncertain. Per germline, CDR1 SGHRS and CDR2 YFSETQ. The CDR3 runs 15 residues. Trimming took 5 bases from V and 6 from J, leaving 15 bases between them. DNA for the CDR3: TGCGCCAGCAGTTCGGCAGGAGGGCGTAATTCACCCCTCCACTTT. Translated, it gives CASSSAGGRNSPLHF.

The rearrangement links TRBV6-1 to TRBJ1-1, with TRBD1 identical over 9 bases. The CDR3 runs to 17 residues. CDR1 is MNHNS and CDR2 is SASEGT in the germline V gene. The trim removed 4 bases at V and 1 base at J, leaving 10 bases unmatched. The chain's CDR3 is CASSASGTGNTNTEAFF. For the CDR3, the DNA is TGTGCCAGCAGTGCGTCCGGGACAGGGAATACGAACACTGAAGCTTTCTTT.

V and J are TRBV6-5 and TRBJ1-3; TRBD1 matches at 7 bases. The CDR3 is made up of 15 amino acids. Germline loops: CDR1 MNHEY, CDR2 SVGAGI. J gave up 3 bases and V 6 bases, and 8 bases lay outside the gene matches. The CDR3 protein is CASRRGTDGGNTIYF. CDR3 DNA sequence: TGTGCCAGCAGACGGGGGACAGACGGTGGAAACACCATATATTTT.

This clone was seen only a few times. An end of the junction does not agree with germline; a read error may underlie this. V gene TRBV5-6 combines with J gene TRBJ2-3, with D perhaps matching TRBD1 (6 bases). The CDR3 consists of 13 residues. The germline CDR1 and CDR2 sequences are SGHDT and YYEEEE. As DNA, the CDR3 is TGTGCCAGCAGCCCGATGAGGACAGATGCGCAGTATTTT. The encoded protein is CASSPMRTDAQYF. Variable domain in full (rest from reference TRBV5-6 and TRBJ2-3): DAGVTQSPTHLIKTRGQQVTLRCSPKSGHDTVSWYQQALGQGPQFIFQYYEEEERQRGNFPDRFSGHQFPNYSSELNVNALLLGDSALYLCASSPMRTDAQYFGPGTRLTVL.

The chain links TRBV7-2 to TRBJ2-1; 9 nucleotides line up with TRBD2. The CDR3 has 16 residues. CDR1 SGHTA and CDR2 FQGNSA come from the germline V gene. Trimming cost V 5 bases and J 6 bases; bases outside gene matches: 11. The CDR3 spells CASSPQRREGRNEQFF. The DNA for the CDR3 is TGTGCCAGCAGCCCGCAACGGCGGGAGGGTCGCAATGAGCAGTTCTTC.

The chain joins TRBV5-1 to TRBJ1-6; 7 positions match TRBD1. Trimming at V came to 0 bases and at J to 3 bases, leaving 3 bases not matched to a gene. The CDR3 has 16 residues. CDR1 and CDR2 (germline): SGHRS, YFSETQ. The CDR3 spells CASSLAQGNYNSPLHF. The CDR3 DNA follows: TGCGCCAGCAGCTTGGCACAGGGGAACTATAATTCACCCCTCCACTTT.